The 27 T cell receptor beta chains below come from one sample, sequenced in a study of blood T cell repertoires in COVID-19. The assay was immunoSEQ multiplex PCR, and TCRdb's table has in-frame clones only and misses some. The table has roughly 100,000 clones, around 94% seen once. Sequenced material: peripheral blood. The origin of the receptors is a man aged 50 to 59 with active COVID-19.

The chain has TRBV6-1 and TRBJ1-5; 11 nucleotides align to TRBD1. Per the germline V gene, CDR1 is MNHNS and CDR2 is SASEGT. CDR3 length equals 14 residues. The J segment lost 9 bases and the V segment lost 3 bases, leaving 4 bases of the junction unmatched. The CDR3 region is CASSEPDRGRPQHF. The CDR3 DNA reads TGTGCCAGCAGTGAGCCGGACAGGGGGCGGCCCCAGCATTTT.

The sample holds one count of this clone. The chain links TRBV19 to TRBJ2-7; D is unresolved. Deletions cut 1 base from V and 7 bases from J, with 11 bases between. CDR1 LNHDA and CDR2 SQIVND come from the germline V gene (reference sequence). There are 13 residues in the CDR3. CDR3 in amino acids: CASSIVRHGEQYF. The CDR3 DNA sequence: TGTGCCAGTAGTATAGTGCGCCACGGTGAGCAGTACTTC.

This clone was seen once. This chain uses TRBV7-9 with TRBJ2-5; tentatively, D is TRBD2 (5 bases). The CDR3 has 14 amino acids. Germline CDR1 SEHNR, CDR2 FQNEAQ (reference sequence). Trimming left V 5 bases short and J 5 bases short, with 15 bases between. The CDR3 nucleotides read TGTGCCAGCAGCACCGGGATTCGAGGGGAGACCCAGTACTTC. This encodes CASSTGIRGETQYF.

The chain recombines TRBV5-1 with TRBJ2-7; weak D call: TRBD2 (5 bases). Trimming cost V 2 bases and J 6 bases, with 12 bases left between them. CDR3 length equals 13 residues. Germline-derived CDR1 and CDR2 are SGHRS and YFSETQ. This chain's CDR3 is CASSFLGEGEQYF. The CDR3 bases are TGCGCCAGCAGCTTCCTCGGGGAAGGCGAGCAGTACTTC. The full variable domain, in which reference TRBV5-1 and TRBJ2-7 provide the parts outside the CDR3, is KAGVTQTPRYLIKTRGQQVTLSCSPISGHRSVSWYQQTPGQGLQFLFEYFSETQRNKGNFPGRFSGRQFSNSRSEMNVSTLELGDSALYLCASSFLGEGEQYFGPGTRLTVT.

This chain joins TRBV6-5 and TRBJ1-2; perhaps TRBD1 as D (5 bases). CDR3 size: 12 residues. V was clipped by 5 bases and J by 8 bases, with 12 bases between them. Germline CDR1 is MNHEY and CDR2 is SVGAGI. The chain's CDR3 is CASSPTQGGYTF. CDR3 in DNA: TGTGCCAGCAGTCCCACCCAGGGAGGCTACACCTTC.

This chain joins TRBV19 and TRBJ2-7; 7 bases map to TRBD1. With 3 bases clipped from V and 3 bases from J, the junction kept 8 bases outside the gene matches. The CDR3 has 15 residues. CDR1 is LNHDA and CDR2 is SQIVND in the germline V gene (reference sequence). The CDR3 DNA reads as TGTGCCAGTAGTATCGGGGACAGTAGAGACTACGAGCAGTACTTC. Amino acids: CASSIGDSRDYEQYF.

The sample holds a few counts of this clone. The V call is TRBV5-1, the J call TRBJ2-2; D might be TRBD2 (6 bases). The V end was cut by 1 base, the J end by 4 bases, with 20 bases between. The V gene's germline CDR1 is SGHRS and CDR2 YFSETQ. The CDR3 extends over 18 amino acids. The CDR3 sequence: CASSLPQAGDFGTGELFF. DNA of the CDR3: TGCGCCAGCAGCTTGCCTCAGGCCGGGGACTTCGGCACCGGGGAGCTGTTTTTT.

V and J are TRBV6-5 and TRBJ2-6; D ambiguous. This CDR3 is 15 amino acids long. Trimming removed 7 bases at V and 2 bases at J, with 12 bases between. Germline lookup yields CDR1 MNHEY and CDR2 SVGAGI. The CDR3, as DNA: TGTGCCAGCACCCAGTCCGATCCTGGGGCCAACGTCCTGACTTTC. Translated: CASTQSDPGANVLTF.

The rearrangement uses TRBV6-2 or TRBV6-3 and TRBJ2-7; 10 nucleotides agree with TRBD1. The length of the CDR3 is 16 residues. V lost 7 bases, J lost 2 bases, and 11 bases stayed unmatched. Germline loops: CDR1 MNHEY, CDR2 SVGEGT. The chain's CDR3 is CASTPYKDRGAYEQYF. In nucleotides, the CDR3 is TGTGCCAGCACCCCATATAAGGACAGGGGGGCCTACGAGCAGTACTTC.

The J gene is TRBJ2-3, the V gene TRBV11-2, with TRBD2 matching 8 bases. Germline V gene sequence: CDR1 SGHAT, CDR2 FQNNGV. The CDR3 totals 15 residues. V was pared by 5 bases and J by 4 bases, with 8 bases of the junction left unmatched. CDR3 in DNA: TGTGCCAGCAGCCCCTGGACTAGCAGGGCAGATACGCAGTATTTT. It specifies CASSPWTSRADTQYF.

As for this clone: The sample holds other DNA sequences that translate to the same CDR3. The chain links TRBV28 to TRBJ2-7; 7 bases are a match to TRBD1. Germline CDR1 reads MDHEN; CDR2 reads SYDVKM. V dropped 6 bases and J dropped 0; count of bases not matched to a gene: 5. The CDR3 has 14 amino acids. As DNA, the CDR3 is TGTGCCAGCAGCCCTGGGACAGTCTCCTACGAGCAGTACTTC. Translation: CASSPGTVSYEQYF. Full variable domain (rest looked up from reference TRBV28 and TRBJ2-7): DVKVTQSSRYLVKRTGEKVFLECVQDMDHENMFWYRQDPGLGLRLIYFSYDVKMKEKGDIPEGYSVSREKKERFSLILESASTNQTSMYLCASSPGTVSYEQYFGPGTRLTVT.

V is TRBV30 and J is TRBJ1-2, with D maybe TRBD1 (6 bases). V lost 2 bases and J lost 8, with 18 bases in between. The germline gives CDR1 GTSNPN, CDR2 SVGIG (reference sequence). The length of the CDR3 is 14 residues. Here the CDR3 reads CAWSRAGEVVGYTF. CDR3 sequence (DNA): TGTGCCTGGAGTAGGGCAGGGGAAGTAGTAGGCTACACCTTC.

The chain has TRBV10-2 and TRBJ2-1, with 8 positions matching TRBD1. The CDR3 has 13 amino acids. From germline, CDR1 is WSHSY and CDR2 SAAADI. J gave up 0 bases and V 10 bases, and 2 bases lay outside the gene matches. The CDR3 bases are TGCGCCACCGGGACAGGCTCCTACAATGAGCAGTTCTTC. Translation: CATGTGSYNEQFF.

The gene calls are TRBV4-2 and TRBJ1-2; 8 nucleotides line up with TRBD1. The CDR3 runs to 14 residues. Trimming removed 3 bases from V and 6 bases from J; junction bases left unmatched: 6. The germline V gene encodes CDR1 LGHNA and CDR2 YNFKEQ. The DNA for the CDR3 is TGTGCCAGCAGCCAGACTGACAGGGGAGATGGCTACACCTTC. Its protein product is CASSQTDRGDGYTF.

The J gene is TRBJ2-5, the V gene TRBV7-9; 11 bases are shared with TRBD2. CDR3 length: 16 residues. Germline CDR1 SEHNR, CDR2 FQNEAQ (reference sequence). V lost 3 bases and J lost 5; bases outside the gene matches: 8. CDR3 residues: CASSLTSGMKVETQYF. The CDR3 DNA is TGTGCCAGCAGCTTGACTAGCGGGATGAAGGTGGAGACCCAGTACTTC.

The J gene is TRBJ1-5, the V gene TRBV28; tentative D call: TRBD1 (6 bases). V was trimmed by 6 bases and J by 6 bases, leaving 15 bases between them. The CDR3 is 14 amino acids. Germline V gene sequence: CDR1 MDHEN, CDR2 SYDVKM. The CDR3 reads CASRPNRVPQPQHF. In DNA, the CDR3 is TGTGCCAGCAGACCAAACAGGGTACCTCAGCCCCAGCATTTT.

The V gene is TRBV2, the J gene TRBJ2-4; TRBD1 matches 12 bases. In germline, CDR1 is SNHLY, CDR2 FYNNEI. After removal of 3 bases from V and 2 bases from J, the junction contained 5 bases not matched to a gene. This CDR3 has 17 residues. The CDR3 loop is CASSDPGQGATKNIQYF. CDR3 nucleotide sequence: TGTGCCAGCAGTGATCCGGGACAGGGGGCGACCAAAAACATTCAGTACTTC. Looking up the rest from reference TRBV2 and TRBJ2-4 gives the full variable domain: EPEVTQTPSHQVTQMGQEVILRCVPISNHLYFYWYRQILGQKVEFLVSFYNNEISEKSEIFDDQFSVERPDGSNFTLKIRSTKLEDSAMYFCASSDPGQGATKNIQYFGAGTRLSVL.

V is TRBV30 and J is TRBJ1-1; 10 positions match TRBD1. The germline gives CDR1 GTSNPN, CDR2 SVGIG (reference sequence). The CDR3 is 14 amino acids. The V and J ends lost 4 bases and 6 bases, in that order; junction bases with no gene match: 8. The CDR3 sequence is CAWMMDRGVAEAFF. The CDR3 DNA reads TGTGCCTGGATGATGGACAGGGGGGTCGCTGAAGCTTTCTTT.

The gene calls are TRBV19 and TRBJ1-4; D remains unclear. This CDR3 region has 14 residues. The germline CDR1 and CDR2 sequences are LNHDA and SQIVND (reference sequence). Trimming removed 8 bases from V and 0 bases from J, with 10 bases in between. For the CDR3, the DNA is TGTGCCAGTCGTACGGAGACAACTAATGAAAAACTGTTTTTT. Amino acids: CASRTETTNEKLFF.

This clone was observed a single time. The chain employs TRBV19 and TRBJ2-7; D not resolved. This CDR3 spans 13 amino acids. V lost 3 bases to trimming and J lost 2 bases, with 8 bases between them. Germline CDR1 and CDR2: LNHDA and SQIVND (reference sequence). The CDR3, as DNA: TGTGCCAGTAGTATCAGTTATACCTACGAGCAGTACTTC. This encodes CASSISYTYEQYF.

This clone was counted between two and nine times. The chain links TRBV7-8 to TRBJ1-3, with a tentative D call TRBD1 (6 bases). The CDR3 is 18 amino acids. Trimming shortened V by 8 bases and J by 1 base, and 24 bases separated the two germline ends. Germline CDR1 SGHVS, CDR2 FQNEAQ. Here the CDR3 DNA reads TGTGCCAGCCGCAAATCAAGGGCAGGGGAGTTTTCTGGAAACACCATATATTTT. Its translation: CASRKSRAGEFSGNTIYF.

CDR3 sequence: CASSRGLNSNQPQHF. The CDR3 region has the DNA TGTGCCAGCAGCCGCGGACTCAATAGCAATCAGCCCCAGCATTTT. V is TRBV3-1 (or the pseudogene TRBV3-2) and J is TRBJ1-5, with D unclear. Trimming cost V 4 bases and J 0 bases, with 10 bases left between them. Germline V gives CDR1 LGHDT, CDR2 YNNKEL (reference sequence). The CDR3 totals 15 residues.

This chain joins TRBV4-1 and TRBJ2-5, with a tentative D call TRBD2 (6 bases). The V gene's germline CDR1 is MGHRA and CDR2 YSYEKL. The CDR3 sequence is 15 residues long. V was clipped by 4 bases and J by 5 bases, with 17 bases between them. CDR3 sequence reads: CASSLRPAGMETQYF. As DNA, the CDR3 is TGCGCCAGCAGCCTCAGGCCTGCGGGGATGGAGACCCAGTACTTC.

V and J are TRBV28 and TRBJ1-1, with D perhaps TRBD1 (5 bases). Per germline, CDR1 MDHEN and CDR2 SYDVKM. Trimming stripped 4 bases from V and 6 bases from J, with 12 bases between. The CDR3 loop spans 13 amino acids. In DNA form, the CDR3 reads TGTGCCAGCAGTTCAGGGATAGAGGCTGAAGCTTTCTTT. It specifies CASSSGIEAEAFF.

This clone appeared once. This rearrangement joins TRBV7-3 to TRBJ2-1; the match to TRBD1 covers 11 bases. Trimming cost V 6 bases and J 3 bases; bases outside gene matches: 7. The CDR3 contains 16 residues. CDR1 is SGHTA, CDR2 FQGTGA, per germline. The CDR3 DNA reads as TGTGCCAGCAGGACGATCGGGACAGGGGGCTACAATGAGCAGTTCTTC. Residues: CASRTIGTGGYNEQFF.

The J gene is TRBJ1-5, the V gene TRBV6-6; D might be TRBD1 (5 bases). Deletions cut 9 bases from V and 1 base from J, with 13 bases between. The CDR3 totals 14 residues. Germline values: CDR1 MNHNY, CDR2 SVGAGI (reference sequence). In nucleotides, the CDR3 is TGTGCCAGTAAGAAAGGGGAAAGCAATCAGCCCCAGCATTTT. It yields the protein CASKKGESNQPQHF.

The chain carries TRBV7-9 and TRBJ2-5; TRBD2 matches at 15 bases. V gave up 4 bases and J gave up 4 bases; unmatched junction bases: 1. The V gene's germline CDR1 is SEHNR and CDR2 FQNEAQ (reference sequence). CDR3 length: 15 residues. The DNA of the CDR3 is TGTGCCAGCAGCTCGGGACTAGCGGGAGGAGAGACCCAGTACTTC. Its protein product is CASSSGLAGGETQYF.